The rows below give T cell receptor beta chains drawn from one sample of a study of blood T cell repertoires in COVID-19. The method was immunoSEQ multiplex PCR; TCRdb's version includes in-frame clones alone and lacks a portion of them. In the table there are roughly 20,000 clones, more than 85% of which are singletons. The source material was peripheral blood. The receptors derive from a human donor in a cohort sampled during active COVID-19. The CDR3 runs from the conserved cysteine through the conserved F or W. D genes are given only for firm matches. Expanded clones are given a class, and other clones once, few, many or no size at all.

>14|TRBV6-4|-|-|TRBJ1-1
CASSDSMGATEAFF
TGTGCCAGCAGTGACTCGATGGGCGCCACTGAAGCTTTCTTT
>16|TRBV18|-|-|TRBJ1-1
CASSPRPGHRNTEAFF
TGTGCCAGCTCACCTCGCCCGGGACACCGGAACACTGAAGCTTTCTTT
>12|TRBV11-2|-|-|TRBJ2-1
CASSLDKREQFF
TGTGCCAGCAGCTTAGATAAGAGAGAGCAGTTCTTC
>14|TRBV7-2|-|TRBD1|TRBJ1-2
CASSLDRGTSSYTF
TGTGCCAGCAGCTTAGACAGGGGGACATCTAGCTACACCTTC
>16|TRBV7-2|-|-|TRBJ2-5
CASSLGFSPYQETQYF
TGTGCCAGCAGCTTAGGATTTTCTCCCTATCAAGAGACCCAGTACTTC
>15|TRBV4-1|-|-|TRBJ1-5
CASSQVAGGGQPQHF
TGCGCCAGCAGCCAAGTGGCCGGGGGAGGCCAGCCCCAGCATTTT
>16|TRBV11-2|-|TRBD1|TRBJ2-1
CASSADRGRSYNEQFF
TGTGCCAGCAGCGCGGACAGGGGGCGATCCTACAATGAGCAGTTCTTC
>15|TRBV4-1|few|-|TRBJ2-7
CASSQLRQLSYEQYF
TGCGCCAGCAGCCAATTACGACAGCTGTCCTACGAGCAGTACTTC
>13|TRBV10-3|-|-|TRBJ1-2
CATGRGLSYGYTF
TGTGCCACCGGAAGAGGGTTAAGCTATGGCTACACCTTC
>12|TRBV7-9|-|-|TRBJ2-2
CASSPIHGELFF
TGTGCCAGCAGTCCTATCCACGGGGAGCTGTTTTTT
>17|TRBV11-2|few|TRBD1|TRBJ2-7
CASSLERMGQGVYEQYF
TGTGCCAGCAGCTTAGAACGAATGGGTCAGGGGGTCTACGAGCAGTACTTC
>17|TRBV11-3|-|TRBD2|TRBJ2-1
CASSLDGSSGSYNEQFF
TGTGCCAGCAGCTTGGATGGGAGTAGCGGGAGTTACAATGAGCAGTTCTTC
>15|TRBV28|-|-|TRBJ1-6
CASSSPSSYNSPLHF
TGTGCCAGCAGCTCCCCGAGCTCCTATAATTCACCCCTCCACTTT
>12|TRBV19|-|-|TRBJ2-1
CASSYRGNEQFF
TGTGCCAGTAGTTATCGCGGTAATGAGCAGTTCTTC
>14|TRBV27|-|-|TRBJ1-1
CASSLSRVNTEAFF
TGTGCCAGCAGTTTATCGAGGGTGAACACTGAAGCTTTCTTT
>15|TRBV7-2|once|TRBD2|TRBJ2-3
CASSYLRGGTDTQYF
TGTGCCAGCAGTTATCTACGGGGGGGCACAGATACGCAGTATTTT
>13|TRBV11-2|-|-|TRBJ1-1
CASSLGSGTEAFF
TGTGCCAGCAGCTTAGGGTCAGGCACTGAAGCTTTCTTT
>14|TRBV20-1|-|-|TRBJ2-3
CSASWGTSTDTQYF
TGCAGTGCTAGTTGGGGGACTAGCACAGATACGCAGTATTTT
>15|TRBV19|-|-|TRBJ2-7
CASSIGGGLTYEQYF
TGTGCCAGTAGTATAGGAGGCGGGCTCACCTACGAGCAGTACTTC
>17|TRBV13|once|TRBD2|TRBJ2-7
CASSIRSSGVATGEQYF
TGTGCCAGCAGCATCCGGAGTAGCGGGGTGGCAACTGGGGAGCAGTACTTC
>16|TRBV19|-|-|TRBJ1-3
CASSIGTRSSGNTIYF
TGTGCCAGTAGTATAGGGACAAGGTCCTCTGGAAACACCATATATTTT
>15|TRBV6-4|-|TRBD1|TRBJ2-1
CASSDYGTGVNEQFF
TGTGCCAGCAGTGATTACGGGACAGGGGTCAATGAGCAGTTCTTC
>12|TRBV28|-|-|TRBJ2-1
CATHYRYNEQFF
TGTGCCACCCACTATAGATACAATGAGCAGTTCTTC
>12|TRBV28|-|-|TRBJ2-4
CSASTAEKVQYF
TGTTCCGCCTCGACGGCGGAAAAGGTTCAGTACTTC
>12|TRBV6-5|-|-|TRBJ1-2
CASSYGGEGYTF
TGTGCCAGCAGTTACGGGGGGGAAGGCTACACCTTC
>14|TRBV11-2|-|-|TRBJ2-3
CASSLNRGTDTQYF
TGTGCCAGCAGCTTAAACAGGGGCACAGATACGCAGTATTTT
>15|TRBV15|-|TRBD1|TRBJ1-4
CATSRDLQGYEKLFF
TGTGCCACCAGCAGAGATTTACAGGGGTATGAAAAACTGTTTTTT
>15|TRBV5-1|-|TRBD2|TRBJ2-7
CASSLGTRTFDEQYF
TGCGCCAGCAGCTTGGGGACTAGAACATTTGACGAGCAGTACTTC
>12|TRBV6-2/TRBV6-3|-|TRBD1|TRBJ2-7
CASSPRGYEQYF
TGTGCCAGCAGCCCCAGGGGGTACGAGCAGTACTTC
>14|TRBV30|-|-|TRBJ1-1
CAWKTGIMNTEAFF
TGTGCCTGGAAAACCGGGATCATGAACACTGAAGCTTTCTTT
>16|TRBV7-8|-|-|TRBJ2-1
CASSFTPDSTYNEQFF
TGTGCCAGCAGCTTTACTCCGGACTCCACCTACAATGAGCAGTTCTTC
>13|TRBV2|-|-|TRBJ1-1
CASTKGGMTEAFF
TGTGCCAGTACTAAAGGCGGAATGACTGAAGCTTTCTTT
>16|TRBV7-8|-|TRBD2|TRBJ2-1
CATHPSSGPTTNEQFF
TGTGCAACCCACCCTTCTAGCGGGCCCACTACCAATGAGCAGTTCTTC
>15|TRBV28|-|-|TRBJ2-4
CASSFRGETKNIQYF
TGTGCCAGCAGTTTCAGGGGGGAAACCAAAAACATTCAGTACTTC
>13|TRBV4-1|-|-|TRBJ2-1
CASSLLTGGEQFF
TGCGCCAGCAGCCTTCTCACCGGGGGTGAGCAGTTCTTC
>17|TRBV11-2|-|-|TRBJ1-4
CASSSRRGSATNEKLFF
TGTGCCAGCAGCTCTCGACGGGGATCTGCAACTAATGAAAAACTGTTTTTT
>16|TRBV6-5|once|TRBD2|TRBJ2-1
CASSSGTSGAYNEQFF
TGTGCCAGCAGTTCCGGGACTAGCGGGGCCTACAATGAGCAGTTCTTC
>18|TRBV4-3|-|TRBD2|TRBJ2-1
CASSQEGPGLAGINEQFF
TGCGCCAGCAGCCAAGAGGGCCCGGGACTAGCGGGAATCAATGAGCAGTTCTTC
>13|TRBV5-1|-|TRBD1|TRBJ2-5
CASSFLTGETQYF
TGCGCCAGCAGCTTTTTGACAGGGGAGACCCAGTACTTC
>15|TRBV7-6|-|TRBD2|TRBJ2-1
CASSLGGRAIHEQFF
TGTGCCAGCAGCTTAGGAGGGAGGGCCATCCATGAGCAGTTCTTC
>16|TRBV7-2|-|-|TRBJ1-6
CASSPQSPSYNSPLHF
TGTGCCAGCAGCCCCCAGTCGCCCTCCTATAATTCACCCCTCCACTTT
>16|TRBV12-5|-|-|TRBJ1-3
CASGSDRLYSGNTIYF
TGTGCTAGTGGGTCGGACAGACTTTACTCTGGAAACACCATATATTTT
>16|TRBV15|-|-|TRBJ2-2
CATSRDGGTLTGELFF
TGTGCCACCAGCAGAGATGGCGGGACTCTCACCGGGGAGCTGTTTTTT
>14|TRBV5-1|-|TRBD1|TRBJ2-7
CASNSRDRVNEQYF
TGCGCCAGCAACTCCCGGGACAGGGTTAACGAGCAGTACTTC
>16|TRBV13|-|TRBD2|TRBJ2-7
CASSAGPSGGAHEQYF
TGTGCCAGCAGCGCGGGGCCCAGCGGGGGGGCCCACGAGCAGTACTTC
>17|TRBV4-2|-|TRBD2|TRBJ2-1
CASSQDFPSGGDNEQFF
TGTGCCAGCAGCCAAGATTTCCCCAGCGGGGGGGACAATGAGCAGTTCTTC
>11|TRBV7-9|once|-|TRBJ2-7
CASSWTYEQYF
TGTGCCAGCAGCTGGACTTACGAGCAGTACTTC
>16|TRBV19|-|TRBD1|TRBJ2-5
CASSRRDRGIRETQYF
TGTGCCAGTTCCAGAAGGGACAGGGGGATACGGGAGACCCAGTACTTC
>14|TRBV29-1|-|TRBD2|TRBJ2-1
CSVGTRSSYNEQFF
TGCAGCGTTGGGACTAGGAGCTCCTACAATGAGCAGTTCTTC
>17|TRBV24-1|once|TRBD2|TRBJ2-1
CATSDTSGSGRVNEQFF
TGTGCCACCAGTGATACTAGCGGGAGCGGTAGGGTGAATGAGCAGTTCTTC
>17|TRBV11-2|-|-|TRBJ2-1
CASSLERGGVAYNEQFF
TGTGCCAGCAGCTTAGAGCGTGGCGGGGTAGCCTACAATGAGCAGTTCTTC